The 21 T cell receptor beta chains in this list originate from one sample, sequenced in a study of cytomegalovirus exposure and HLA in healthy donors. Primers: 60 Vbeta forward and 13 Jbeta reverse. Assay: immunoSEQ multiplex PCR; the TCRdb copy retains only in-frame clones and omits some. This sample's table reports approximately 110,000 clones. Sequencing input: PBMCs. These receptors were obtained from a man aged 30 to 39 in good health and CMV-seronegative.

The chain joins TRBV5-4 to TRBJ1-2; no definite D call. Looked up from germline, CDR1 is SGHNT and CDR2 is YYREEE (reference sequence). CDR3 length equals 14 residues. Trimming took 0 bases from V and 0 from J, leaving 6 bases between them. Here the CDR3 DNA reads TGTGCCAGCAGCTTGGGCGGTTCTAACTATGGCTACACCTTC. It yields the protein CASSLGGSNYGYTF.

The chain joins TRBV27 to TRBJ1-4; 7 nucleotides agree with TRBD1. The ends lost 3 bases at V and 8 bases at J; junction bases unmatched: 15. The CDR3 consists of 17 residues. Per the germline V gene, CDR1 is MNHEY and CDR2 is SMNVEV (reference sequence). CDR3 in DNA: TGTGCCAGCAGTTTGCCTTACCTCCAGGGGGGTAACGAAAAACTGTTTTTT. Protein sequence: CASSLPYLQGGNEKLFF.

The chain combines TRBV18 with TRBJ2-5, with a possible D match to TRBD1 (6 bases). Germline-derived CDR1 and CDR2 are KGHSH and LQKENI. V was cut by 2 bases and J by 2 bases, with 9 bases left in between. CDR3 length: 14 amino acids. Here the CDR3 DNA reads TGTGCCAGCTCACCATGGGACATACAAGAGACCCAGTACTTC. The encoded protein is CASSPWDIQETQYF.

The rearrangement links TRBV6-1 to TRBJ2-7; 7 bases map to TRBD1. This CDR3 has 13 amino acids. Germline CDR1 reads MNHNS; CDR2 reads SASEGT. The V gene end was trimmed by 6 bases and the J gene end by 3 bases; junction bases not matched to a gene: 5. CDR3 amino acids: CASRQGSRYEQYF. In DNA, the CDR3 is TGTGCCAGCAGACAGGGGTCCCGCTACGAGCAGTACTTC.

The chain joins TRBV9 to TRBJ2-1, with 13 positions matching TRBD2. Germline assignment: CDR1 SGDLS and CDR2 YYNGEE. This CDR3 contains 15 residues. Unmatched junction bases numbered 4, after V lost 2 bases and J lost 8 bases. Here the CDR3 reads CASSVGTSGTYEQFF. The CDR3 bases are TGTGCCAGCAGCGTTGGGACTAGCGGGACCTATGAGCAGTTCTTC. The full variable domain, its missing parts supplied by reference TRBV9 and TRBJ2-1, is DSGVTQTPKHLITATGQRVTLRCSPRSGDLSVYWYQQSLDQGLQFLIQYYNGEERAKGNILERFSAQQFPDLHSELNLSSLELGDSALYFCASSVGTSGTYEQFFGPGTRLTVL.

CDR3 sequence reads: CASSLGSPPNIQYF. The CDR3 DNA reads TGTGCCAGCAGCTTGGGCTCGCCGCCAAACATTCAGTACTTC. J is TRBJ2-4 and V is TRBV11-3, with unresolved D. The V gene lost 3 bases and the J gene lost 6 bases, with 12 bases spanning the gap. Germline CDR1 reads SGHNT; CDR2 reads YENEEA. CDR3 length equals 14 residues.

The genes are TRBV6-1 and TRBJ1-2; 8 positions match TRBD1. Germline CDR1 and CDR2: MNHNS and SASEGT. The CDR3 extends over 15 amino acids. V was pared by 4 bases and J by 5 bases, with 9 bases of the junction left unmatched. Here the CDR3 reads CASSAEEQGVYGYTF. DNA for the CDR3: TGTGCCAGCAGTGCCGAGGAACAGGGGGTTTATGGCTACACCTTC.

This chain joins TRBV27 and TRBJ2-7; D gene uncertain. Trimming removed 3 bases at V and 2 bases at J, with 8 bases between. This CDR3 region has 13 residues. Germline V gene sequence: CDR1 MNHEY, CDR2 SMNVEV (reference sequence). The CDR3 region has the DNA TGTGCCAGCAGTTTGACACCCACCTACGAGCAGTACTTC. It yields the protein CASSLTPTYEQYF.

V gene TRBV7-8 combines with J gene TRBJ1-1; D ambiguous. The CDR3 sequence is 15 residues long. Germline assignment: CDR1 SGHVS and CDR2 FQNEAQ. Trimming took off 3 bases at V and 0 bases at J, with 11 bases between the two ends. In DNA form, the CDR3 reads TGTGCCAGCAGCTTCGATAGTGAGCTGAACACTGAAGCTTTCTTT. Residues: CASSFDSELNTEAFF.

The rearrangement links TRBV27 to TRBJ2-7; 9 bases are a match to TRBD2. Unmatched junction bases numbered 21, after V lost 7 bases and J lost 5 bases. Germline values: CDR1 MNHEY, CDR2 SMNVEV (reference sequence). This CDR3 has 18 residues. CDR3 in DNA: TGTGCCAGCATCACGGGGGTAGCGGGAGAAATCGTCGACCACGAGCAGTACTTC. This codes for CASITGVAGEIVDHEQYF.

Comments on this clone: The junction and the germline gene differ at one end; a read error may be behind it. The V call is TRBV7-8, the J call TRBJ2-5; TRBD1 matches 7 bases. Germline CDR1 SGHVS, CDR2 FQNEAQ. The CDR3 runs to 11 residues. CDR3 sequence: CASSSDRETHF. The CDR3 coding sequence is TGTGCCAGCAGCTCCGACAGGGAGACCCACTTC.

This sequence joins TRBV11-2 and TRBJ2-1; perhaps TRBD1 as D (6 bases). Trimming removed 0 bases from V and 6 bases from J, with 15 bases in between. Germline V CDR1 and CDR2: SGHAT, FQNNGV. The CDR3 contains 16 residues. The CDR3 spells CASSLDTLRGGNEQFF. The CDR3 region has the DNA TGTGCCAGCAGCTTAGATACGCTTCGAGGGGGCAATGAGCAGTTCTTC.

This chain joins TRBV28 and TRBJ1-1; unclear D gene. CDR1 MDHEN and CDR2 SYDVKM come from the germline V gene. The CDR3 spans 14 residues. V lost 0 bases and J lost 4, with 9 bases in between. The CDR3: CASSLWLAATEAFF. Written as DNA, the CDR3 is TGTGCCAGCAGTTTATGGTTAGCAGCCACTGAAGCTTTCTTT.

The chain joins TRBV7-8 to TRBJ2-2, with D tentatively TRBD1 (6 bases). The CDR3 length is 16 residues. Germline V gene lookup returns CDR1 SGHVS and CDR2 FQNEAQ. Trimming pared 2 bases from V and 0 bases from J, leaving 10 bases between. In nucleotides, the CDR3 is TGTGCCAGCAGCTTATGGACAGATACGAACACCGGGGAGCTGTTTTTT. Protein sequence: CASSLWTDTNTGELFF.

V usage is TRBV2 and J usage is TRBJ2-2, with a tentative D call TRBD2 (6 bases). Between the trimmed V and J ends, which lost 1 base and 6 bases, there was a span of 12 bases. The V gene's germline CDR1 is SNHLY and CDR2 FYNNEI. The CDR3 totals 15 residues. CDR3 bases: TGTGCCAGCAGTGAAGGCGGGGCCGGTCCCGGGGAGCTGTTTTTT. It encodes CASSEGGAGPGELFF.

The rearrangement joins TRBV7-8 to TRBJ2-3; 8 bases fit TRBD2. CDR1 and CDR2 from the germline V gene are SGHVS and FQNEAQ. The CDR3 is 15 residues long. V lost 5 bases and J lost 6; bases outside the gene matches: 10. DNA for the CDR3: TGTGCCAGCAGCGTTAGCGGGACTAAGGGGGATACGCAGTATTTT. Amino acid sequence: CASSVSGTKGDTQYF.

The V and J genes are TRBV7-3 and TRBJ2-5, with 7 bases fitting TRBD2. V shed 5 bases, J shed 6 bases, and the junction held 9 bases outside the gene matches. The CDR3 is made up of 14 amino acids. From germline, CDR1 is SGHTA and CDR2 FQGTGA. The CDR3 region is CASSASGTIKTQYF. The CDR3 DNA reads TGTGCCAGCAGCGCGTCCGGGACTATAAAGACCCAGTACTTC.

V and J are TRBV5-1 and TRBJ1-5, with a weak D call TRBD1 (5 bases). Trimming took off 3 bases at V and 2 bases at J, with 9 bases between the two ends. The CDR3 length is 14 residues. Germline-derived CDR1 and CDR2 are SGHRS and YFSETQ. In DNA, the CDR3 is TGCGCCAGCAGCTCCGCGACAGGCAATCAGCCCCAGCATTTT. It yields the protein CASSSATGNQPQHF.

The rearrangement links TRBV4-2 to TRBJ1-1, with no clear D. The length of the CDR3 is 16 residues. The V gene lost 0 bases and the J gene lost 0 bases, with 11 bases spanning the gap. Germline V gene data show CDR1 as LGHNA and CDR2 as YNFKEQ. The CDR3 spells CASSQDIPGVNTEAFF. Here the CDR3 DNA reads TGTGCCAGCAGCCAAGACATCCCGGGAGTGAACACTGAAGCTTTCTTT.

The rearrangement links TRBV15 to TRBJ2-3, with 12 bases fitting TRBD2. J gave up 5 bases and V 5 bases, and 2 bases lay outside the gene matches. The CDR3 runs to 14 residues. The germline CDR1 and CDR2 sequences are LNHNV and YYDKDF (reference sequence). CDR3 protein: CATSEGLAGDTQYF. The CDR3 DNA is TGTGCCACCAGCGAGGGACTAGCGGGAGATACGCAGTATTTT.

The rearrangement links TRBV2 to TRBJ2-5, with D possibly TRBD2 on 6 matching bases. The J call may be in error: the DNA end matches TRBJ2-7 better. The CDR3 sequence is 14 residues long. Per the germline V gene, CDR1 is SNHLY and CDR2 is FYNNEI. CDR3 loop: CASVFSSDSYEQYF. CDR3 DNA sequence: TGTGCCAGCGTCTTCTCTAGCGACTCCTACGAGCAGTACTTC.